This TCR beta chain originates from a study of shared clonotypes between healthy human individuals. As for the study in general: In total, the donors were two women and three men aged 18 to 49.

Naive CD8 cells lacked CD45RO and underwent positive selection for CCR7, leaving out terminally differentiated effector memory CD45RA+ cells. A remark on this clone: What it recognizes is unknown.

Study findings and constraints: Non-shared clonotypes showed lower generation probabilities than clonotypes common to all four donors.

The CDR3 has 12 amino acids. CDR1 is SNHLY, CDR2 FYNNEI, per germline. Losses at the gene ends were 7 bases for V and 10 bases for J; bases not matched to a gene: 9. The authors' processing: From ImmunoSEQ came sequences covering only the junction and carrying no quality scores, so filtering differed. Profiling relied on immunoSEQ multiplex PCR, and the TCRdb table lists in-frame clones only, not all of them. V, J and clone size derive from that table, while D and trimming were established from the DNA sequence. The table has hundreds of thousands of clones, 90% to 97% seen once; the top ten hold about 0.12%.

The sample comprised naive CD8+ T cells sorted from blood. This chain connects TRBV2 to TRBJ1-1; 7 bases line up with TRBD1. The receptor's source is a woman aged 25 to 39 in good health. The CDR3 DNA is TGTGCCAGCATCGTAACAGGGGCGGGAGCTTTCTTT. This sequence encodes CASIVTGAGAFF.